The 29 T cell receptor beta chains reported below all come from one sample, sequenced in a study of T cells in Graves' hyperthyroidism and ophthalmopathy. Amplified TCR beta CDR3 regions came from RNA transcripts. The HTBI primer set served for first-round RT-PCR of the TCR CDR3. TCRdb passed the multiplex PCR reads through MiXCR, listing each CDR3 protein once. The sample has roughly 300,000 distinct CDR3 sequences; around 14% are singletons. The sequencing sample was made of blood. The receptors were gathered from a woman aged 25-40 years with Graves' hyperthyroidism.

This chain connects TRBV11-2 to TRBJ2-3, with D maybe TRBD1 (6 bases). The CDR3 is 13 residues long. Trimming took off 8 bases at V and 1 base at J, with 10 bases between the two ends. Per germline, CDR1 SGHAT and CDR2 FQNNGV. The CDR3: CASQQGGTDTQYF. In nucleotides, the CDR3 is TGTGCCAGCCAACAGGGTGGCACAGATACGCAGTATTTT.

The V and J genes are TRBV30 and TRBJ1-2; possible D gene TRBD1, 6 bases. This CDR3 has 14 residues. In germline, CDR1 is GTSNPN, CDR2 SVGIG (reference sequence). Trimming cost V 3 bases and J 4 bases, with 15 bases left between them. The DNA of the CDR3 is TGTGCCTGGAGGCCTAACCGGGACACCTATGGCTACACCTTC. Translating it yields CAWRPNRDTYGYTF.

Regarding this clonotype: This clone may be a read error of a much larger clone one base away. The chain combines TRBV11-2 with TRBJ2-5; possibly TRBD1 for D (5 bases). Germline-derived CDR1 and CDR2 are SGHAT and FQNNGV. The CDR3 covers 13 residues. V lost 4 bases, J lost 13 bases, and 19 bases lay in between. The CDR3 loop reads CASSSPLGLGTYF. Written as DNA, the CDR3 is TGTGCCAGCAGCTCCCCCTTGGGGCTAGGAACGTACTTC.

This clonotype has only a few counts. The rearrangement joins TRBV20-1 to TRBJ2-3; D assignment may be TRBD1 or TRBD2 (5 bases each). From germline, CDR1 is DFQATT and CDR2 SNEGSKA (reference sequence). Trimming pared 5 bases from V and 5 bases from J, leaving 11 bases between. CDR3 length equals 12 residues. The CDR3 reads CSAPGAVDTQYF. The CDR3 nucleotides read TGCAGTGCTCCCGGGGCGGTAGATACGCAGTATTTT.

This clonotype came up many times. V usage is TRBV12-3 or TRBV12-4 and J usage is TRBJ1-2; possible D gene TRBD1, 6 bases. The CDR3 length is 17 residues. V was shortened by 1 base and J by 1 base, with 16 bases between the two germline ends. CDR3 in DNA: TGTGCCAGCAGTTTAGGGTCGCGGGGGGCCCTTAACTATGGCTACACCTTC. It yields the protein CASSLGSRGALNYGYTF.

In its sample, this clonotype was seen a few times. The chain couples TRBV18 to TRBJ2-7; 7 bases match TRBD2. The CDR3 is 14 amino acids. The germline V gene encodes CDR1 KGHSH and CDR2 LQKENI. After removal of 3 bases from V and 5 bases from J, the junction contained 7 bases not matched to a gene. The CDR3 loop reads CASSPPSGRDEQYF. In DNA form, the CDR3 reads TGTGCCAGCTCACCCCCCTCGGGGAGGGACGAGCAGTACTTC.

This clonotype was recorded many times. The chain couples TRBV6-5 to TRBJ2-7; 7 bases align to TRBD1. The CDR3 extends over 16 amino acids. V gave up 2 bases and J gave up 2 bases; unmatched junction bases: 9. Per germline, CDR1 MNHEY and CDR2 SVGAGI. The CDR3 is CASSYPGTAHPYEQYF. In DNA, the CDR3 is TGTGCCAGCAGTTACCCTGGGACAGCTCATCCCTACGAGCAGTACTTC.

This clonotype was picked up a small number of times. This chain connects TRBV6-5 to TRBJ2-1; D may be TRBD1 (6 bases). The V end was cut by 0 bases, the J end by 8 bases, with 14 bases between. This CDR3 has 15 residues. Germline V gene data show CDR1 as MNHEY and CDR2 as SVGAGI. CDR3 DNA sequence: TGTGCCAGCAGTTACTCGTTGGCACAGGGTCATGAGCAGTTCTTC. It translates to CASSYSLAQGHEQFF.

This clonotype showed up just a few times. CDR3 region: CAISEYVGSPSNQPQHF. The CDR3 DNA follows: TGTGCCATCAGTGAGTACGTGGGGTCTCCTAGCAATCAGCCCCAGCATTTT. This rearrangement joins TRBV10-3 to TRBJ1-5; D uncertain. Germline V gives CDR1 ENHRY, CDR2 SYGVKD. Trimming removed 1 base at V and 0 bases at J, with 13 bases between. This CDR3 has 17 amino acids.

This clonotype was detected a few times. The rearrangement links TRBV7-2 to TRBJ2-3; possibly TRBD2 for D (6 bases). V lost 0 bases and J lost 2, with 9 bases in between. The CDR3 contains 15 residues. CDR1 is SGHTA and CDR2 is FQGNSA in the germline V gene. The chain's CDR3 is CASSLAPGVTDTQYF. The CDR3 DNA sequence: TGTGCCAGCAGCTTAGCTCCGGGAGTCACAGATACGCAGTATTTT.

This clonotype appeared a few times. The chain links TRBV7-9 to TRBJ2-2; D unclear. V was pared by 10 bases and J by 1 base, with 7 bases between. This CDR3 comprises 12 residues. Germline-derived CDR1 and CDR2 are SEHNR and FQNEAQ (reference sequence). The CDR3 spells CATTENTGELFF. For the CDR3, the DNA is TGTGCCACCACTGAGAACACCGGGGAGCTGTTTTTT.

The CDR3 loop is CRAGEGQRGLAGALSTDTQYF. CDR3 sequence (DNA): TGCAGGGCCGGCGAGGGACAGCGGGGACTAGCGGGAGCCCTCAGCACAGATACGCAGTATTTT. This chain joins TRBV20-1 and TRBJ2-3; 14 nucleotides match TRBD2. The CDR3 totals 21 residues. Germline CDR1 is DFQATT and CDR2 is SNEGSKA (reference sequence).

This clonotype was detected ten times or more. V and J are TRBV6-1 and TRBJ2-7, with TRBD1 matching 10 bases. Germline CDR1 MNHNS, CDR2 SASEGT. V trimming: 5 bases; J trimming: 6 bases; junction bases outside the gene matches: 7. There are 14 residues in the CDR3. In nucleotides, the CDR3 is TGTGCCAGCAGTTACGGGACAGGGGTTCGCGAGCAGTACTTC. This gives the protein CASSYGTGVREQYF.

This clonotype appeared once. A much larger clonotype is one base distant, so this may be a read error. The rearrangement links TRBV6-5 to TRBJ2-2; 8 nucleotides align to TRBD1. This CDR3 contains 17 residues. Germline V gene data show CDR1 as MNHEY and CDR2 as SVGAGI. The CDR3 protein is CAGSYRTGPFDTGELFF. CDR3 DNA: TGTGCCGGCAGTTACCGGACAGGGCCATTTGACACCGGGGAGCTGTTTTTT.

This clonotype was counted at least ten times. The chain has TRBV20-1 and TRBJ1-5; D is perhaps TRBD1 (6 bases). Germline V gives CDR1 DFQATT, CDR2 SNEGSKA (reference sequence). There are 15 residues in the CDR3. Trimming pared 1 base from V and 6 bases from J, leaving 16 bases between. This CDR3 is CSARGVTGYLQPQHF. CDR3 bases: TGCAGTGCTAGAGGGGTGACAGGTTACCTTCAGCCCCAGCATTTT.

This clonotype was counted only a few times. The V gene is TRBV20-1, the J gene TRBJ1-6, with a weak D call TRBD1 (6 bases). CDR1 is DFQATT and CDR2 is SNEGSKA in the germline V gene (reference sequence). The CDR3 covers 14 residues. V was shortened by 2 bases and J by 5 bases, with 10 bases between the two germline ends. CDR3 nucleotide sequence: TGCAGTGCTAGAAAAGGGGACAATAATTCACCCCTCCACTTT. Its protein is CSARKGDNNSPLHF.

V and J are TRBV20-1 and TRBJ2-7; D gene ambiguous. Trimming removed 1 base from V and 0 bases from J, with 19 bases in between. The CDR3 is made up of 17 amino acids. Germline V gene data show CDR1 as DFQATT and CDR2 as SNEGSKA (reference sequence). The CDR3 bases are TGCAGTGCTAGAGTTTCTCCTACCCGGATGCCCTCCTACGAGCAGTACTTC. Translated, it gives CSARVSPTRMPSYEQYF.

Only a few counts were recorded for this clonotype. This chain links TRBV10-2 with TRBJ1-5; D not certain. Germline CDR1 WSHSY, CDR2 SAAADI. This CDR3 region has 14 residues. V was pared by 8 bases and J by 0 bases, with 11 bases between. CDR3 sequence: CASSILRSNQPQHF. The DNA of the CDR3 is TGCGCCAGCTCTATACTTCGTAGCAATCAGCCCCAGCATTTT.

There are many counts of this clonotype. The V and J genes are TRBV7-9 and TRBJ2-7, with D possibly matching TRBD1 (6 bases). Germline CDR1 SEHNR, CDR2 FQNEAQ (reference sequence). This CDR3 is 12 amino acids long. Trimming left V 8 bases short and J 4 bases short, with 12 bases between. CDR3 protein: CASGQNYYEQYF. CDR3 sequence (DNA): TGTGCCAGCGGACAGAACTATTACGAGCAGTACTTC. Using reference TRBV7-9 and TRBJ2-7 for the parts outside the CDR3, the full variable domain is DTGVSQNPRHKITKRGQNVTFRCDPISEHNRLYWYRQTLGQGPEFLTYFQNEAQLEKSRLLSDRFSAERPKGSFSTLEIQRTEQGDSAMYLCASGQNYYEQYFGPGTRLTVT.

This clonotype has a count of ten or more. The chain has TRBV12-3 or TRBV12-4 and TRBJ1-5; D unclear. This CDR3 has 14 amino acids. Trimming stripped 6 bases from V and 1 base from J, with 10 bases between. CDR3 loop: CASSRWWSNQPQHF. The CDR3 region has the DNA TGTGCCAGCAGCCGTTGGTGGAGCAATCAGCCCCAGCATTTT.

In its sample, this clonotype was seen a few times. The chain couples TRBV5-1 to TRBJ2-2, with TRBD1 matching over 8 bases. The CDR3 has 16 amino acids. The V gene's germline CDR1 is SGHRS and CDR2 YFSETQ. Trimming cost V 3 bases and J 4 bases; bases outside gene matches: 8. The CDR3 bases are TGCGCCAGCAGCTCCTCCGGGACAGGTGGCACCGGGGAGCTGTTTTTT. Protein sequence: CASSSSGTGGTGELFF.

This clonotype was counted many times. The chain couples TRBV2 to TRBJ2-2; D perhaps matches TRBD1 (5 bases). CDR3 length: 15 amino acids. In germline, CDR1 is SNHLY, CDR2 FYNNEI. V lost 11 bases to trimming and J lost 0 bases, with 16 bases between them. CDR3 coding DNA: TGTGCCGGCCGTTTGGTGACAGCGAACACCGGGGAGCTGTTTTTT. Protein: CAGRLVTANTGELFF.

This clonotype was recorded many times. V gene TRBV19 combines with J gene TRBJ1-2; no firm D call. The V and J ends lost 3 bases and 4 bases respectively, with 15 bases between them. The CDR3 sequence is 15 residues long. CDR1 and CDR2 from the germline V gene are LNHDA and SQIVND (reference sequence). In nucleotides, the CDR3 is TGTGCCAGTAGTATGGAAGGCTCCTACCCCTATGGCTACACCTTC. Protein sequence: CASSMEGSYPYGYTF.

The chain recombines TRBV12-3 or TRBV12-4 with TRBJ2-3; no firm D call. The V gene lost 2 bases and the J gene lost 6 bases, with 6 bases spanning the gap. The CDR3 spans 12 residues. CDR3 sequence (DNA): TGTGCCAGCAGTTTAATTCCCGATACGCAGTATTTT. Translated, it gives CASSLIPDTQYF.

V gene TRBV11-1 combines with J gene TRBJ2-1, with 11 bases matching TRBD2. The V and J ends lost 6 bases and 7 bases, in that order; junction bases with no gene match: 20. This CDR3 spans 19 amino acids. Germline CDR1 and CDR2: SGHAT and FQDESV (reference sequence). CDR3 sequence: CASRPGTAGGTSGGNEQFF. In DNA form, the CDR3 reads TGTGCCAGCAGGCCCGGGACAGCCGGGGGGACTAGCGGAGGGAATGAGCAGTTCTTC.

This clonotype has at least ten counts. This rearrangement joins TRBV28 to TRBJ2-7; 7 nucleotides align to TRBD1. CDR1 and CDR2 from the germline V gene are MDHEN and SYDVKM. This CDR3 is 16 amino acids long. V was clipped by 5 bases and J by 5 bases; unmatched bases: 15. The CDR3 spells CASSLPSDRVGDEQYF. The CDR3 bases are TGTGCCAGCAGTCTACCATCCGACAGGGTGGGGGACGAGCAGTACTTC.

This clonotype was observed at least ten times. The chain recombines TRBV9 with TRBJ2-1; TRBD1 matches 9 bases. The germline V gene encodes CDR1 SGDLS and CDR2 YYNGEE. Germline trimming cut 0 bases from V and 5 bases from J; bases unmatched to any gene: 6. The CDR3 runs 16 residues. CDR3 residues: CASSVGEGQGHNEQFF. The DNA for the CDR3 is TGTGCCAGCAGCGTAGGGGAAGGACAGGGGCACAATGAGCAGTTCTTC.

This clonotype was found many times. The CDR3: CASPGEVSASENTEAFF. The CDR3 bases are TGTGCCAGCCCGGGAGAGGTTTCAGCTTCTGAGAACACTGAAGCTTTCTTT. V usage is TRBV28 and J usage is TRBJ1-1; unclear D gene. CDR1 MDHEN and CDR2 SYDVKM come from the germline V gene. V dropped 8 bases and J dropped 1 base, with 23 bases sitting between them. The CDR3 spans 17 residues.

The chain combines TRBV20-1 with TRBJ2-6; D gene uncertain. The CDR3 spans 17 residues. The germline V gene encodes CDR1 DFQATT and CDR2 SNEGSKA (reference sequence). The V gene lost 3 bases and the J gene lost 1 base, with 16 bases spanning the gap. CDR3 amino acids: CSASRARSPSGANVLTF. CDR3 bases: TGCAGTGCTAGTCGAGCCCGGTCGCCTTCTGGGGCCAACGTCCTGACTTTC.